This note documents a single TCR beta chain sequence. Antigen specificity is unknown. This sample is drawn from a study of tumor-infiltrating lymphocytes in primary liver carcinoma. Study findings and constraints: Among the pair types, tumor region pairs showed more overlap than tumor-adjacent and tumor-blood pairs. Tumor top-250-clone fraction significantly exceeded that of blood (p = 0.039).

Researchers generated TCR beta cDNA from roughly 520 ng of total RNA, relying on a constant-region primer. Three nested multiplex PCR rounds, a slightly modified ARM-PCR, produced the libraries for TCR beta. Researchers ran the first two PCR rounds for 10 cycles each with TRBV1-TRBV30 forward primers and a C-beta reverse primer. TCRdb passed the multiplex PCR reads through MiXCR, listing each CDR3 protein once. The table has 310,000 or so distinct CDR3 sequences, approximately 58% seen once. Unsorted whole blood supplied the RNA, and germline DNA was extracted too. Chronic HBV infection, which was untreated, was present in the patients. The CDR3 length is 19 residues.

The chain combines TRBV21-1 with TRBJ2-4; the table gives TRBD1 as D, unverified against the DNA. TRBV21-1 is given as a pseudogene. Sample: peripheral blood. The sequence derives from a woman in her 30s with primary liver carcinoma and hepatitis B virus infection. The CDR3 sequence is CASSKSGGGALGAKNIQYF. The CDR3 nucleotides read TGTGCCAGCAGTAAGTCGGGCGGGGGAGCTCTGGGGGCCAAAAACATTCAGTACTTC.